This TCR beta chain originates from a study of T-cell memory formation after mild COVID-19. The germline CDR1 and CDR2 sequences are SGHRS and YFSETQ. This CDR3 region has 13 residues. V was cut by 7 bases and J by 1 base, with 11 bases left in between. From the 5' RACE reads, TCRdb called clonotypes with MiXCR, one entry per CDR3 protein. The data hold about 190,000 distinct CDR3 sequences, with around 19% observed a single time. The sample comprised PBMCs or a T cell subset sorted from them (not recorded which). The genes are TRBV5-1 and TRBJ1-1; D remains unclear. This TCR came from an adult woman who had mild COVID-19 (a few samples of this study predate the infection). Cell type and time point are not known. The CDR3 spells CASAMTGNTEAFF. The CDR3 DNA follows: TGCGCCAGCGCCATGACGGGGAACACTGAAGCTTTCTTT.